This T cell receptor (beta chain) was recovered during a study of T cell responses to AZD1222 COVID-19 vaccine. The CDR3 length is 14 residues. The germline V gene encodes CDR1 LGHNA and CDR2 YNFKEQ. V was trimmed by 5 bases and J by 2 bases, leaving 10 bases between them. Sequencing used immunoSEQ multiplex PCR; TCRdb keeps in-frame clones, though not all of them. The profile shows 170,000 or so clones, about 93% of them singletons. Study-wide results and caveats: Spike-specific TCR breadth rose after two AZD1222 doses, and depth rose as well.

A remark on this clone: Its specificity is not known.

This material consisted of peripheral blood, taken 28 days after the second dose of the MenACWY control vaccine. The genes are TRBV4-2 and TRBJ1-5, with unresolved D. This clonotype was obtained from an adult who received the MenACWY meningococcal vaccine as a control. The chain's CDR3 is CASSEADGNQPQHF. In nucleotides, the CDR3 is TGTGCCAGCAGCGAAGCGGATGGCAATCAGCCCCAGCATTTT.